A selection of T cell receptor beta chains follows, all from one sample in a study of blood T cell repertoires in COVID-19. Measured with immunoSEQ multiplex PCR; TCRdb has only the in-frame clones, and not every one. The sample lists about 53,000 clones, approximately 87% occurring once. Sequencing was performed on peripheral blood. The origin of the receptors is a man aged 45-65 years with acute or convalescent COVID-19. Each CDR3 is given with its conserved first and last residue. A D gene is named only where the DNA matches it firmly. Size values are once, few and many counts, or a class for expanded clones, and some rows have none.

j_call	d_call	v_call	clone_size	cdr3_nt	cdr3_aa
TRBJ2-1	TRBD2	TRBV19	NA	TGTGCCAGTAGTCCCGGACTAGCGGGAGTCTATGAGCAGTTCTTC	CASSPGLAGVYEQFF
TRBJ1-5	TRBD1	TRBV19	NA	TGTGCCAGTAGGAGGACAGGCAATAGCAATCAGCCCCAGCATTTT	CASRRTGNSNQPQHF
TRBJ2-1	NA	TRBV30	NA	TGTGCCTGGAGTGGGGCTCCGGATGAGCAGTTCTTC	CAWSGAPDEQFF
TRBJ2-3	NA	TRBV7-9	NA	TGTGCCAGCAGCCCAGAACCGCTAGTAGCAGATACGCAGTATTTT	CASSPEPLVADTQYF
TRBJ2-3	NA	TRBV10-2	once	TGCGCCAGCGGGCACTCCTTTGAACGCACAGATACGCAGTATTTT	CASGHSFERTDTQYF
TRBJ1-5	NA	TRBV10-3	few	TGTGCCATCAGTGACGTAGGCAATCAGCCCCAGCATTTT	CAISDVGNQPQHF
TRBJ2-1	TRBD1	TRBV6-5	NA	TGTGCCAGCAGGCTCACAGGGGGACCCTACAATGAGCAGTTCTTC	CASRLTGGPYNEQFF
TRBJ1-2	NA	TRBV19	NA	TGTGCCAGTAGTCCGACAAACTATGGCTACACCTTC	CASSPTNYGYTF
TRBJ1-2	TRBD1	TRBV7-9	NA	TGTGCCAGCCACACAGGGGGCGCGAATGGCTACACCTTC	CASHTGGANGYTF
TRBJ2-2	NA	TRBV24-1	NA	TGTGCCACCCGGTCCGCAGGGACGAACACCGGGGAGCTGTTTTTT	CATRSAGTNTGELFF
TRBJ2-2	NA	TRBV5-4	NA	TGTGCCAGCAGCTTAGGAGTGGGCGGGCCCGGGGAGCTGTTTTTT	CASSLGVGGPGELFF
TRBJ2-1	TRBD2	TRBV11-3	NA	TGTGCCAGCAGCTTAGCCATCCTAGCGGGAGCTTCGAGCTCCTACAATGAGCAGTTCTTC	CASSLAILAGASSSYNEQFF
TRBJ2-1	NA	TRBV2	NA	TGTGCCAGCAGAGTGACAGAAAATGAGCAGTTCTTC	CASRVTENEQFF
TRBJ2-7	NA	TRBV6-5	NA	TGTGCCAGCAGTCTCGACAGGTACGAGCAGTACTTC	CASSLDRYEQYF
TRBJ2-3	TRBD2	TRBV4-1	NA	TGCGCCAGCAGCCACTGGACTAGCGGGGGGGCATTAGATACGCAGTATTTT	CASSHWTSGGALDTQYF
TRBJ2-2	NA	TRBV7-3	NA	TGTGCCAGCAGCCGTCTAGGCGAGGGGGAGCTGTTTTTT	CASSRLGEGELFF
TRBJ2-7	TRBD2	TRBV7-3	NA	TGTGCCAGCAGCTCGAGCGGGGGGGCCGACGAGCAGTACTTC	CASSSSGGADEQYF
TRBJ1-2	NA	TRBV11-3	once	TGTGCCAGCAGCATGGCGGCGCCGTCTCCTTATGGCTACACCTTC	CASSMAAPSPYGYTF
TRBJ2-3	NA	TRBV5-1	once	TGCGCCAGCAGCTTGGTTGGGGGGGCCACAGATACGCAGTATTTT	CASSLVGGATDTQYF
TRBJ2-5	NA	TRBV25-1	NA	TGTGCCAGCAGACTGCAAGAGACCCAGTACTTC	CASRLQETQYF
TRBJ2-7	NA	TRBV5-1	NA	TGCGCCAGCTCAGACAGTTTCTCCTACGAGCAGTACTTC	CASSDSFSYEQYF
TRBJ1-5	NA	TRBV3-1/TRBV3-2	NA	TGTGCCAGCAGCCCCCAGGGAGGGAATCAGCCCCAGCATTTT	CASSPQGGNQPQHF
TRBJ2-6	TRBD1	TRBV19	NA	TGTGCCAGTAGCCCGGGACAGGGCGCCTCTGGGGCCAACGTCCTGACTTTC	CASSPGQGASGANVLTF
TRBJ2-7	TRBD2	TRBV14	NA	TGTGCCAGCAGCCAAGTAGCGGGAGCGTTTTCCGAGCAGTACTTC	CASSQVAGAFSEQYF
TRBJ1-2	TRBD1	TRBV19	NA	TGTGCCAGTAGTATAGATCCTGACAGGGTTGGCTACACCTTC	CASSIDPDRVGYTF
TRBJ1-1	NA	TRBV5-4	NA	TGTGCCAGCAGTCGGGGGACGTCTCACATGAACACTGAAGCTTTCTTT	CASSRGTSHMNTEAFF
TRBJ1-4	NA	TRBV28	NA	TGTGCCAGCAGTTTAGAGCCCTCGACAGCTGAAAAACTGTTTTTT	CASSLEPSTAEKLFF
TRBJ1-2	NA	TRBV9	NA	TGTGCCAGCGCGGACAGAAGCTATGGCTACACCTTC	CASADRSYGYTF
TRBJ2-3	NA	TRBV3-1/TRBV3-2	NA	TGTGCCAGCAGCCAAAGCCTCGCTCTGTCCCGCACAGATACGCAGTATTTT	CASSQSLALSRTDTQYF
TRBJ1-2	NA	TRBV4-1	NA	TGCGCCAGCAGCCAAGATAAATGGCGGGGGCCTAACTATGGCTACACCTTC	CASSQDKWRGPNYGYTF
TRBJ2-6	NA	TRBV19	few	TGTGCCGGGGCTATCTCTGGGGCCAACGTCCTGACTTTC	CAGAISGANVLTF
TRBJ2-1	TRBD1	TRBV29-1	NA	TGCAGCGTCGCAGGGACAGGCCGCTACAATGAGCAGTTCTTC	CSVAGTGRYNEQFF
TRBJ2-7	NA	TRBV19	NA	TGTGCCAGTAGTCGAGGGAACTACGAGCAGTACTTC	CASSRGNYEQYF
TRBJ2-1	NA	TRBV12-5	NA	TGTGCTAGTGGTACTGCGGACAGATACAATGAGCAGTTCTTC	CASGTADRYNEQFF
TRBJ1-4	NA	TRBV9	NA	TGTGCCAGCAGCGTAGGAGGGCAAGGAGAACTGTTTTTT	CASSVGGQGELFF
TRBJ2-6	TRBD1	TRBV9	NA	TGTGCCAGCAGAGACAGGGGCGGTGGGGCCAACGTCCTGACTTTC	CASRDRGGGANVLTF
TRBJ2-1	NA	TRBV5-1	NA	TGCGCCAGCAGCGTCACACAATACAATGAGCAGTTCTTC	CASSVTQYNEQFF
TRBJ2-7	NA	TRBV27	NA	TGTGCCAGCAGTTTTAGGAGCTCCTACGAGCAGTACTTC	CASSFRSSYEQYF
TRBJ2-7	NA	TRBV5-1	NA	TGCGCCAGCAGTGAAGGGGCCTACGAGCAGTACTTC	CASSEGAYEQYF
TRBJ2-3	TRBD2	TRBV5-1	NA	TGCGCCAGCAGCTTGGGGCTAGCGGGGGGGCCAGATACGCAGTATTTT	CASSLGLAGGPDTQYF
TRBJ2-7	NA	TRBV6-5	NA	TGTGCCAGCAGTTACGGGTCGGGACATGGCGAGCAGTACTTC	CASSYGSGHGEQYF
TRBJ1-1	NA	TRBV15	NA	TGTGCCACCAGCAGAGTTGACGGGGGAACTGAAGCTTTCTTT	CATSRVDGGTEAFF
TRBJ2-6	NA	TRBV5-6	NA	TGTGCCAGCAGCACCCCCTTCGGGTTCACTGGGGCCAACGTCCTGACTTTC	CASSTPFGFTGANVLTF
TRBJ2-2	TRBD1	TRBV7-2	NA	TGTGCCGGAAACCGACAGGGTGGTCAGACAGGGGAGCTGTTTTTT	CAGNRQGGQTGELFF
TRBJ1-2	NA	TRBV7-9	NA	TGTGCCAGCAGCTCCCTAGGAGGCTCCCTCAGAAGCTATGGCTACACCTTC	CASSSLGGSLRSYGYTF
TRBJ2-1	TRBD1	TRBV24-1	few	TGTGCCACCAGTGAAGCCGGGACAGGTCCGGATGAGCAGTTCTTC	CATSEAGTGPDEQFF
TRBJ2-7	NA	TRBV5-6	few	TGTGCCAGCAGCTCTTATCCGGGACTCTACTACGAGCAGTACTTC	CASSSYPGLYYEQYF